Listed here is a single T cell receptor beta chain. The data derive from a study of blood T cell repertoires in COVID-19. The protocol was immunoSEQ multiplex PCR, while the TCRdb copy is restricted to in-frame clones and leaves out a portion. The repertoire has more than 400,000 clones, 90% of them found once; the top ten carry 0.6%. Trimming cost V 2 bases and J 5 bases; bases outside gene matches: 8. Germline V gene lookup returns CDR1 SGHTA and CDR2 FQGTGA. The CDR3 is 16 amino acids. The source is a man between 18 and 29 years old who had recovered from COVID-19. Sequencing was done on a sample of PBMCs or T cells enriched from blood (not recorded which). The rearrangement joins TRBV7-3 to TRBJ2-7; 11 bases map to TRBD2. The CDR3 reads CASSLLPSTSGDEQYF. CDR3 nucleotide sequence: TGTGCCAGCAGCTTACTACCCTCGACTAGCGGGGACGAGCAGTACTTC.